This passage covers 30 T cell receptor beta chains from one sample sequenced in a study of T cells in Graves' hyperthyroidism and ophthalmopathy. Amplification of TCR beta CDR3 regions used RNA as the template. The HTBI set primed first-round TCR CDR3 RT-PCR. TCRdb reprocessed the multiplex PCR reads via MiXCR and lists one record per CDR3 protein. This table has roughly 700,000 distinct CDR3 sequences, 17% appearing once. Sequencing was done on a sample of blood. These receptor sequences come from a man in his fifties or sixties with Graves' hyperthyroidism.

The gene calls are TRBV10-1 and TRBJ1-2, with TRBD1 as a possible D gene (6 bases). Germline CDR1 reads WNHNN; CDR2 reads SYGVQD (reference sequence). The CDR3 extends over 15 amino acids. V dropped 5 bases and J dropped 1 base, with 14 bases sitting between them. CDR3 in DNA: TGCGCCAGCAGTTACTCGCAGGGGAGTAACTATGGCTACACCTTC. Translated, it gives CASSYSQGSNYGYTF.

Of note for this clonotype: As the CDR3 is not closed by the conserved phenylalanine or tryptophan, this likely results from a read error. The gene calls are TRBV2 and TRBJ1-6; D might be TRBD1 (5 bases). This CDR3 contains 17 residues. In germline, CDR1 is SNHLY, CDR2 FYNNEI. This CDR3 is CGSIDILREGERSPLHV. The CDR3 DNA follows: TGTGGCAGCATAGACATCCTCAGGGAAGGGGAGAGGTCACCCCTCCACGTT.

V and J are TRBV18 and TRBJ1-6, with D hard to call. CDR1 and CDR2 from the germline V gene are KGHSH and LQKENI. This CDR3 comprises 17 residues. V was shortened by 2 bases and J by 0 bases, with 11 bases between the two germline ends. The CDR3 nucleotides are TGTGCCAGCTCACCAAGGCAGCTGCGCTCCTATAATTCACCCCTCCACTTT. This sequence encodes CASSPRQLRSYNSPLHF. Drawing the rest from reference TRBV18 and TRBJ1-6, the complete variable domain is NAGVMQNPRHLVRRRGQEARLRCSPMKGHSHVYWYRQLPEEGLKFMVYLQKENIIDESGMPKERFSAEFPKEGPSILRIQQVVRGDSAAYFCASSPRQLRSYNSPLHFGNGTRLTVT.

This chain's CDR3 is CAISATGTNTEAFF. The CDR3 nucleotides are TGTGCCATCAGTGCCACAGGGACGAACACTGAAGCTTTCTTT. V usage is TRBV10-3 and J usage is TRBJ1-1, with D maybe TRBD1 (6 bases). The germline V gene encodes CDR1 ENHRY and CDR2 SYGVKD. The V end lost 4 bases, the J end lost 1 base, and 10 bases lay between the germline ends. The CDR3 has 14 amino acids.

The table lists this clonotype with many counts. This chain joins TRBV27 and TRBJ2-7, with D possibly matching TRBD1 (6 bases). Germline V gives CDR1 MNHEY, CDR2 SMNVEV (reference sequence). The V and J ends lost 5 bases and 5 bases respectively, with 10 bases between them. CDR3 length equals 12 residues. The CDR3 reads CASSLTGNEQYF. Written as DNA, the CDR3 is TGTGCCAGCAGTCTCACAGGGAACGAGCAGTACTTC.

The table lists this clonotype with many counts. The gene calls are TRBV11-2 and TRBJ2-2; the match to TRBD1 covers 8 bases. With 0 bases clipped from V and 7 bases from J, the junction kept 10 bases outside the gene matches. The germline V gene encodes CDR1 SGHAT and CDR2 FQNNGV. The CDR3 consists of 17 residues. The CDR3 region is CASSLEDREWRGGELFF. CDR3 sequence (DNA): TGTGCCAGCAGCTTAGAGGACAGGGAATGGCGGGGCGGGGAGCTGTTTTTT.

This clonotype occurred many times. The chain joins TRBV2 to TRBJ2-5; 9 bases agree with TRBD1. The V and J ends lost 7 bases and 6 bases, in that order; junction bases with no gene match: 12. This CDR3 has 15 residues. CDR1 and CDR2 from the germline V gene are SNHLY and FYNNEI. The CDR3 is CASTQDRGILQTQYF. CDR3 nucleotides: TGTGCCAGCACCCAGGACAGGGGTATCCTACAGACCCAGTACTTC.

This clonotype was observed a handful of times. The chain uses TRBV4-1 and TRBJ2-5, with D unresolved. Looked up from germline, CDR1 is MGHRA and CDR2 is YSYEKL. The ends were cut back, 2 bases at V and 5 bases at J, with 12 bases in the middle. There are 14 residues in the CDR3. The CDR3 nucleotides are TGCGCCAGCAGCCAAAACAGTAGTCCTGAGACCCAGTACTTC. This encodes CASSQNSSPETQYF.

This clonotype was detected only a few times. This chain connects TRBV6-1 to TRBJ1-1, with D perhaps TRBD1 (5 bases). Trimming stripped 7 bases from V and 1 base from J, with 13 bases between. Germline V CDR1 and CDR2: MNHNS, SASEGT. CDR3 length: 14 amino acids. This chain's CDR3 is CASNPPDKNTEAFF. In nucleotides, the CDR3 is TGTGCCAGCAATCCGCCGGACAAGAACACTGAAGCTTTCTTT.

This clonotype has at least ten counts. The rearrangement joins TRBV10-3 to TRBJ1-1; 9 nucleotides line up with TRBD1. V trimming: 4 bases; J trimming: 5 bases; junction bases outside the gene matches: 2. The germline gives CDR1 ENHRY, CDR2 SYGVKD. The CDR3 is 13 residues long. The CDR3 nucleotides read TGTGCCATCAGTGCCGACAGGGGGACTGAAGCTTTCTTT. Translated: CAISADRGTEAFF.

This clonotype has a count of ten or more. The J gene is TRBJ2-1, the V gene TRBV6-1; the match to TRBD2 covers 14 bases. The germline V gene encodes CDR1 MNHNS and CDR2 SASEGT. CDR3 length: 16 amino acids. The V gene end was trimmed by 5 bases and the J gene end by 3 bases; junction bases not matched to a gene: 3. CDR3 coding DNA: TGTGCCAGCAGTATGGGGACTAGCGGGGGCTACAATGAGCAGTTCTTC. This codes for CASSMGTSGGYNEQFF.

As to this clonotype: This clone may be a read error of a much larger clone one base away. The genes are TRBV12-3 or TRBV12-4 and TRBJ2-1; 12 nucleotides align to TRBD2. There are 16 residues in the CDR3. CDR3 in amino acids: CASRSSSGRATNVQFF. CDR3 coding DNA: TGTGCCAGCAGATCCTCTAGCGGGAGGGCCACGAATGTGCAGTTCTTC.

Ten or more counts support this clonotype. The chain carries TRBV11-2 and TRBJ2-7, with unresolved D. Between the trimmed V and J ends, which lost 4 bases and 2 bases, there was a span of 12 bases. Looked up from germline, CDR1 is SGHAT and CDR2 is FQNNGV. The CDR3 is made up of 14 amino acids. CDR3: CASSSPKSPYEQYF. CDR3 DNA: TGTGCCAGCAGCTCCCCCAAGAGCCCCTACGAGCAGTACTTC.

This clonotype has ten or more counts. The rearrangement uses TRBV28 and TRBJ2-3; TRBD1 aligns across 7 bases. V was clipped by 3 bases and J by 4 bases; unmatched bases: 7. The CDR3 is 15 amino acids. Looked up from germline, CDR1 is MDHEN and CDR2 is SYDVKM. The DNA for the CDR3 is TGTGCCAGCAGTTTCGCCGCCCAGGGGGCAGATACGCAGTATTTT. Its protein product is CASSFAAQGADTQYF.

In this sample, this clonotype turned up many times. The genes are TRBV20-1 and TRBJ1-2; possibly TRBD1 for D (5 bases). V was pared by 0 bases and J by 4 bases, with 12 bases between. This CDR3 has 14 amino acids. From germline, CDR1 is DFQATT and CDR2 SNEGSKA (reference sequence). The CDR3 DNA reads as TGCAGTGCTAGAGACCCTTGGGACTCCTATGGCTACACCTTC. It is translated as CSARDPWDSYGYTF.

The CDR3 sequence is CASSLEGAVSYNEQFF. The DNA for the CDR3 is TGTGCCAGCAGCTTAGAGGGGGCGGTCTCCTACAATGAGCAGTTCTTC. The genes are TRBV7-2 and TRBJ2-1; 7 bases match TRBD1. The CDR3 runs 16 residues. Unmatched junction bases numbered 3, after V lost 1 base and J lost 0 bases. Germline CDR1 reads SGHTA; CDR2 reads FQGNSA.

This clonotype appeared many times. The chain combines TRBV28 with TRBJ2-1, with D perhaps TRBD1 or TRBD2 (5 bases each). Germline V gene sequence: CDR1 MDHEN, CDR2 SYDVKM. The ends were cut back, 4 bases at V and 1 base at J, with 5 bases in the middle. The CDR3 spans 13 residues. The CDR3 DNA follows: TGTGCCAGCAGTTGGGGGTCCTACAATGAGCAGTTCTTC. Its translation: CASSWGSYNEQFF.

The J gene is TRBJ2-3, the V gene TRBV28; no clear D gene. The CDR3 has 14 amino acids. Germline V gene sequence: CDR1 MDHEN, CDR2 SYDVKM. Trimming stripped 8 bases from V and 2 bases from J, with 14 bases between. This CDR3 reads CASGSSAPTDTQYF. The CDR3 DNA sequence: TGTGCCAGCGGTTCTTCAGCCCCCACAGATACGCAGTATTTT.

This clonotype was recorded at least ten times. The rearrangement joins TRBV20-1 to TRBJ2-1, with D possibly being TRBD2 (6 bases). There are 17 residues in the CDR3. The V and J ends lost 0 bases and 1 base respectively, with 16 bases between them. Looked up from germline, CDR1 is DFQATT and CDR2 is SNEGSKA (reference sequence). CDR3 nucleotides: TGCAGTGCTAGAGACGGGAGAAGGCGGAGTTCCTACAATGAGCAGTTCTTC. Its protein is CSARDGRRRSSYNEQFF.

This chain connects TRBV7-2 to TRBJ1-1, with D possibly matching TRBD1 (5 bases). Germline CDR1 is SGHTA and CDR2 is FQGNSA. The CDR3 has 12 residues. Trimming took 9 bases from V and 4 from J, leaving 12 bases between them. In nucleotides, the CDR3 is TGTGCCAGGCGAGAGGGGCTCACTGAAGCTTTCTTT. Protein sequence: CARREGLTEAFF.

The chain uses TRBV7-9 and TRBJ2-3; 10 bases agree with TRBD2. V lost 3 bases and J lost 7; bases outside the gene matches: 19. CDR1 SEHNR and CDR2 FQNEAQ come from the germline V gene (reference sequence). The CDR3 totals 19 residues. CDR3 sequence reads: CASSFLSGTSDTFMNTQYF. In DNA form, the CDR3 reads TGTGCCAGCAGCTTCCTATCCGGGACTAGCGATACTTTCATGAATACGCAGTATTTT.

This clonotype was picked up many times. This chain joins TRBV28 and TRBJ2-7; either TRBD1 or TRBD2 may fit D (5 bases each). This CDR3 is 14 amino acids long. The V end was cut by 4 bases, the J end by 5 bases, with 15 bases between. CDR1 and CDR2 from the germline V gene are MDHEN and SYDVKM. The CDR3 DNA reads TGTGCCAGCAGTTCCGTGGGGGTTGGCGACGAGCAGTACTTC. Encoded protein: CASSSVGVGDEQYF.

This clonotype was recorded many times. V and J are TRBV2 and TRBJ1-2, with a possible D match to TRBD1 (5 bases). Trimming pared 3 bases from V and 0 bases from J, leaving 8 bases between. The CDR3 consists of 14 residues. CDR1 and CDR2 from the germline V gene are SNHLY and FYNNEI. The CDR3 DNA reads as TGTGCCAGCAGTGAGGTGACAGCTAACTATGGCTACACCTTC. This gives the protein CASSEVTANYGYTF.

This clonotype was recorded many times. The CDR3 sequence is CASSLSHGYEQYF. CDR3 DNA sequence: TGTGCCAGCAGCTTATCCCACGGGTACGAGCAGTACTTC. The chain joins TRBV7-2 to TRBJ2-7; D gene ambiguous. The germline V gene encodes CDR1 SGHTA and CDR2 FQGNSA. The CDR3 is 13 residues long. V was clipped by 2 bases and J by 4 bases, with 9 bases between them. The full variable domain, in which reference TRBV7-2 and TRBJ2-7 provide the parts outside the CDR3, is GAGVSQSPSNKVTEKGKDVELRCDPISGHTALYWYRQSLGQGLEFLIYFQGNSAPDKSGLPSDRFSAERTGGSVSTLTIQRTQQEDSAVYLCASSLSHGYEQYFGPGTRLTVT.

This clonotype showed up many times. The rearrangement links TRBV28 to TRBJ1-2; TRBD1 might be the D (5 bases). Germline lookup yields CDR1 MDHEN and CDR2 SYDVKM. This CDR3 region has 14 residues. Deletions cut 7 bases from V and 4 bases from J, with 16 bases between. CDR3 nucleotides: TGTGCCAGCATCGGAGGAGACAGACTCTATGGCTACACCTTC. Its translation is CASIGGDRLYGYTF.

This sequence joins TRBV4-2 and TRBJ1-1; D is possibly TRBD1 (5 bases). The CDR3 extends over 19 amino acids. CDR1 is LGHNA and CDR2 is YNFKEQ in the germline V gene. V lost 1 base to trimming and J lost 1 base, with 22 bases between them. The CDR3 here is CASSQALRLRAGENTEAFF. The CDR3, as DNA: TGTGCCAGCAGCCAAGCTCTTAGACTCAGGGCTGGAGAGAACACTGAAGCTTTCTTT.

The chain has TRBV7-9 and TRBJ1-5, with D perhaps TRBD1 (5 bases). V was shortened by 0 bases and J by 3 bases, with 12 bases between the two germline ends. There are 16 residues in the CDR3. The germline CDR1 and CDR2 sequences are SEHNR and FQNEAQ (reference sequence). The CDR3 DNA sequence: TGTGCCAGCAGCTTAGCATTTCAGGGTTCCAATCAGCCCCAGCATTTT. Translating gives CASSLAFQGSNQPQHF.

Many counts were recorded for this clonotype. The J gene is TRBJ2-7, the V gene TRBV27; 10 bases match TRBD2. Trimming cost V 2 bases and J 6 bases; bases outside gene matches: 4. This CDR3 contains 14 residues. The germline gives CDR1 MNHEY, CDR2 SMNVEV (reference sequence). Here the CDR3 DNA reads TGTGCCAGCAGTTTAACTAGCGGGACCCGCGAGCAGTACTTC. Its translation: CASSLTSGTREQYF.

The CDR3 sequence is CASSVPSLAGVPNTGELFF. For the CDR3, the DNA is TGTGCCAGCAGCGTTCCCTCCCTAGCGGGAGTACCGAACACCGGGGAGCTGTTTTTT. This rearrangement joins TRBV9 to TRBJ2-2; 10 positions match TRBD2. Germline values: CDR1 SGDLS, CDR2 YYNGEE. With V trimmed by 2 bases and J by 0 bases, 10 bases remained unmatched. This CDR3 has 19 amino acids.

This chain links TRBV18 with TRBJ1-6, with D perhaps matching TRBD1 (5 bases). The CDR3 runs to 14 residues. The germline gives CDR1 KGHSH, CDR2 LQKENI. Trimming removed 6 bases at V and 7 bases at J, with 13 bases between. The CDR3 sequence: CASSQQAFNSPLHF. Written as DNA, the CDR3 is TGTGCCAGCTCTCAACAGGCATTCAATTCACCCCTCCACTTT. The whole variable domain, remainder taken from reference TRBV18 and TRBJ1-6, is NAGVMQNPRHLVRRRGQEARLRCSPMKGHSHVYWYRQLPEEGLKFMVYLQKENIIDESGMPKERFSAEFPKEGPSILRIQQVVRGDSAAYFCASSQQAFNSPLHFGNGTRLTVT.